This is a list of T cell receptor beta chains from one sample in a study of shared clonotypes between healthy human individuals. The repertoire was sequenced with immunoSEQ multiplex PCR; TCRdb's copy has only in-frame clones and lacks some. The sample has around 2,000,000 clones; about 95% are singletons. The sample was naive CD4+ T cells sorted from blood. All receptors derive from a man between 18 and 29 years old in good health. CDR3s include the opening cysteine and the closing phenylalanine or tryptophan. Fields, in order: clone size, D gene, J gene, V gene, CDR3 DNA, CDR3 protein. A D gene is named only where the DNA matches it firmly. Clone size appears in some rows only: once, few, many, or a class for an expanded clone.

- - TRBJ1-5 TRBV19 TGTGCCACCACGGACTGGTCGAATCAGCCCCAGCATTTT CATTDWSNQPQHF
- - TRBJ1-2 TRBV6-5 TGTGCCAGCAGCTCGGGGAGCTGGGGCTACACCTTC CASSSGSWGYTF
- - TRBJ1-2 TRBV5-5 TGTGCCAGCAGCTTACCCGGGCAGACAAACTATGGCTACACCTTC CASSLPGQTNYGYTF
- - TRBJ1-2 TRBV5-1 TGCGCCAGCAGCCACACAACCGGCTATGGCTACACCTTC CASSHTTGYGYTF
- TRBD1 TRBJ2-7 TRBV18 TGTGCCAGCTCCCGGGACAGGGCCTACGAGCAGTACTTC CASSRDRAYEQYF
once - TRBJ1-1 TRBV30 TGTGCCTGGGGGGGTAGGTGGGTAGCTTTCTTT CAWGGRWVAFF
- TRBD1 TRBJ2-1 TRBV7-2 TGTGCCAGCAGTCCCTCCGTATTAAACAGGGGAAACAATGAGCAGTTCTTC CASSPSVLNRGNNEQFF
- - TRBJ2-2 TRBV7-9 TGTGCCAGCAGCTTAATGGGGTTCACCGGGGAGCTGTTTTTT CASSLMGFTGELFF
- - TRBJ2-1 TRBV7-2 TGTGCCAGCAGCTTACGGTACAATGAGCAGTTCTTC CASSLRYNEQFF
- TRBD2 TRBJ2-1 TRBV5-1 TGCGCCAGCAGCTTGCGCGGGAGCTCCTACAATGAGCAGTTCTTC CASSLRGSSYNEQFF
- TRBD2 TRBJ2-3 TRBV18 TGTGCCAGCTCACCTAGCGGGTCTAGCACAGATACGCAGTATTTT CASSPSGSSTDTQYF
once TRBD2 TRBJ2-1 TRBV5-1 TGCGCCAGCAGCTTTCTAGCGGGAGTGTCTCATGAGCAGTTCTTC CASSFLAGVSHEQFF
once - TRBJ1-2 TRBV28 TGTGCCAGCAGGGGAAAGCCCTATGGCTACACCTTC CASRGKPYGYTF
- - TRBJ1-2 TRBV29-1 TGCAGCGTTGACAGGGGATCCTATGGCTACACCTTC CSVDRGSYGYTF
- TRBD1 TRBJ2-7 TRBV2 TGTGCCAGCAGTAGGGACAGGGCCCGGGAGCAGTACTTC CASSRDRAREQYF
once TRBD1 TRBJ2-3 TRBV11-3 TGTGCCAGCAGCTCAGGGGGAACAGATACGCAGTATTTT CASSSGGTDTQYF
- - TRBJ2-2 TRBV10-3 TGTGCCATCAGTACAAAAGGGCGGTTAGCGACGAACACCGGGGAGCTGTTTTTT CAISTKGRLATNTGELFF
- TRBD2 TRBJ2-5 TRBV2 TGTGCCAGCAGTGAAGCGCAAAGCGGGGGGGCCAGGGAGACCCAGTACTTC CASSEAQSGGARETQYF
- TRBD1 TRBJ2-7 TRBV7-2 TGTGCCAGCAGCTTAGCCGGGACAGGACGGTTAGGGCAGTACTTC CASSLAGTGRLGQYF
- - TRBJ2-7 TRBV7-2 TGTGCCACCAGTGGGGACTGGATCCTCTACGAGCAGTACTTC CATSGDWILYEQYF
- TRBD2 TRBJ2-2 TRBV5-4 TGTGCCAGCAGCCTCGGACTAGCGGGAGTCTCCACCGGGGAGCTGTTTTTT CASSLGLAGVSTGELFF
once TRBD1 TRBJ2-7 TRBV2 TGTGCCAGCACCAGATTAACCGGGACAGGGAATGACGAGCAGTACTTC CASTRLTGTGNDEQYF
- - TRBJ2-1 TRBV30 TGTGCCTGGAGTCTGGGGAGCGATGAGCAGTTCTTC CAWSLGSDEQFF
- TRBD1 TRBJ2-7 TRBV5-4 TGTGCCAGCAGCTCAGCCGACAGGGCCTCCGAGCAGTACTTC CASSSADRASEQYF
- - TRBJ2-1 TRBV5-5 TGTGCCAGCAGGACGGTTGGGGTCTCGGCCAATGAGCAGTTCTTC CASRTVGVSANEQFF
- - TRBJ1-1 TRBV18 TGTGCCAGCTCACCACCCGGCAGAGGGAACACTGAAGCTTTCTTT CASSPPGRGNTEAFF
- TRBD1 TRBJ2-3 TRBV4-3 TGCGCCAGCAGCCTCCGACAGGGGGGCACAGATACGCAGTATTTT CASSLRQGGTDTQYF
- - TRBJ2-4 TRBV7-9 TGTGCCAGCAGCGAAACAGGAATATTACGAAACATTCAGTACTTC CASSETGILRNIQYF
- - TRBJ1-6 TRBV4-3 TGCGCCAGCAGTCCAAAGGGGTTAGATAATTCACCCCTCCACTTT CASSPKGLDNSPLHF
- TRBD2 TRBJ2-7 TRBV30 TGTGCCTGGAGACGACGCGGGCTAGCGGGTCACGAGCAGTACTTC CAWRRRGLAGHEQYF
once TRBD1 TRBJ2-2 TRBV2 TGTGCCAGCAAAGGAAGGGACAGGGACCCCGGGGAGCTGTTTTTT CASKGRDRDPGELFF
- - TRBJ2-1 TRBV11-2 TGTGCCAGCAGCTTAGGCCTAGCCTCCTACAATGAGCAGTTCTTC CASSLGLASYNEQFF
- TRBD2 TRBJ2-3 TRBV2 TGTGCCAGCGGAAGAATAGCGGGAGGTTACACAGATACGCAGTATTTT CASGRIAGGYTDTQYF
- - TRBJ2-5 TRBV6-6 TGTGCCAGCAGTAGGCAGGAGACCCAGTACTTC CASSRQETQYF
- - TRBJ1-1 TRBV18 TGTGCCAGCACACCGTTGGGGCTTGACACTGAAGCTTTCTTT CASTPLGLDTEAFF
- - TRBJ1-6 TRBV23-1 TGCGCCAGCAGTCAATCAGGGGCAGCCGGCCCGGGTCCCGGGGATGATTCACCCCTCCACTTT CASSQSGAAGPGPGDDSPLHF
- TRBD2 TRBJ2-2 TRBV10-3 TGTGCCATAAAGCGGGAGGACATTAACACCGGGGAGCTGTTTTTT CAIKREDINTGELFF
- - TRBJ2-7 TRBV10-2 TGCGCCAGCACCCCGGGGGTAGCGCGGGAGCAGTACTTC CASTPGVAREQYF
- - TRBJ2-7 TRBV29-1 TGCAGCGTTGAGATAGGCTACGAGCAGTACTTC CSVEIGYEQYF
- - TRBJ1-6 TRBV30 TGTGCCTGGAGCACTGGGGGCTCCTATAATTCACCCCTCCACTTT CAWSTGGSYNSPLHF
- - TRBJ2-7 TRBV21-1 TGTGCCAGCATCCATCGGAGGGGGCTTCGGGACGAGCAGTACTTC CASIHRRGLRDEQYF
- - TRBJ2-7 TRBV7-2 TGTGCCAGCAGCTTAGTGGGGGCCCCCTCCTACGAGCAGTACTTC CASSLVGAPSYEQYF
- - TRBJ1-5 TRBV19 TGTGCCAGTAGCCCATACGGGTTTTCGTGGCCCCAGCATTTT CASSPYGFSWPQHF
- TRBD1 TRBJ2-7 TRBV10-3 TGTGCCATCAGTGTAGGACAGGGATTTTCCGAGCAGTACTTC CAISVGQGFSEQYF
- TRBD2 TRBJ2-1 TRBV9 TGTGCCAGCAGCGTTAGCGGGAGTATCTACAATGAGCAGTTCTTC CASSVSGSIYNEQFF
- - TRBJ1-1 TRBV28 TGTGCCAGCAGTTTATGGGGGGGCACCACTGAAGCTTTCTTT CASSLWGGTTEAFF
- - TRBJ2-5 TRBV18 TGTGCCAGCTCACCGTACAGTGGGGGGCCATCCCAGTACTTC CASSPYSGGPSQYF
- - TRBJ1-1 TRBV18 TGTGCCAGCTCACCACTGCTACAGGGGAACACTGAAGCTTTCTTT CASSPLLQGNTEAFF
- - TRBJ2-7 TRBV2 TGTGCCAGCACTCAGGTAACCTACGAGCAGTACTTC CASTQVTYEQYF
- - TRBJ1-1 TRBV30 TGTGCCTGGAGGAGGCCGGGGCCTACGAACACTGAAGCTTTCTTT CAWRRPGPTNTEAFF
- - TRBJ2-7 TRBV4-2 TGTACCAGCAGCCCCGGATCGACTCAGGGCTCCTACGAGCAGTACTTC CTSSPGSTQGSYEQYF
- - TRBJ1-1 TRBV25-1 TGTGCCAGCAGTGAATCCGGGCGGAACGAAGCTTTCTTT CASSESGRNEAFF
- - TRBJ1-4 TRBV7-9 TGTGCCAGCAGCAACAGGGTTACGACTAATGAAAAACTGTTTTTT CASSNRVTTNEKLFF